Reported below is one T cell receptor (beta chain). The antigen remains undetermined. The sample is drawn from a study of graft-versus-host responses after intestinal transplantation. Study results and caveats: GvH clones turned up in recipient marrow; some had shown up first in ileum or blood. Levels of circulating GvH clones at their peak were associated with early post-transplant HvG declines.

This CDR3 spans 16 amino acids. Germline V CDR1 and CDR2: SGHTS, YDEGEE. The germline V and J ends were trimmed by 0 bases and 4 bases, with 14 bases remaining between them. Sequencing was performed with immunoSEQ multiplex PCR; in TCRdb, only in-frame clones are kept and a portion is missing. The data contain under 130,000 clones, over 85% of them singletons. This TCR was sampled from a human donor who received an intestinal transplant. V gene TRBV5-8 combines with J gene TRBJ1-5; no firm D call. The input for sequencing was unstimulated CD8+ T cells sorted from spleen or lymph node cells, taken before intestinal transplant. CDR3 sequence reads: CASSLAVDKGNQPQHF. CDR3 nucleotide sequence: TGTGCCAGCAGCTTGGCCGTCGACAAGGGAAATCAGCCCCAGCATTTT.